One and the same sample provided the 4 T cell receptor beta chains below, sequenced in a study of blood T cell repertoires in COVID-19 (dated by TCRdb to 2020 to 2022). The library was prepared using the immunoSEQ multiplex PCR assay. As stored in TCRdb, this immuneACCESS dataset retains in-frame rearrangements with V and J assigned. A fraction of the clones does not appear; measured against another copy, unresolved V genes explain less than half of the discrepancy, and the remainder lacks a known reason. Counted in this sample were 120,000 to 150,000 clones; over 65% of them appeared once. The ten largest make up 16% of the sample. The sample consisted of peripheral blood. The receptors were sampled from a man over 45 with acute or convalescent COVID-19.

The rearrangement joins TRBV19 to TRBJ1-2; 7 bases align to TRBD1. Per the germline V gene, CDR1 is LNHDA and CDR2 is SQIVND (reference sequence). After removal of 3 bases from V and 2 bases from J, the junction contained 6 bases not matched to a gene. The CDR3 consists of 15 residues. The DNA of the CDR3 is TGTGCCAGTAGTATCGACTTGGGACAGAACTATGGCTACACCTTC. This translates into CASSIDLGQNYGYTF.

CDR3 nucleotide sequence: TGTGCCAGTAGTATAGTCCAGGGAAGGGGAGAGACCCAGTACTTC. It codes for CASSIVQGRGETQYF. The chain is built from TRBV19 and TRBJ2-5; maybe TRBD1 (5 bases). The CDR3 runs 15 residues. From germline, CDR1 is LNHDA and CDR2 SQIVND (reference sequence). Trimming pared 1 base from V and 4 bases from J, leaving 13 bases between.

The V gene is TRBV24-1, the J gene TRBJ2-1; 8 nucleotides align to TRBD2. With 3 bases clipped from V and 3 bases from J, the junction kept 9 bases outside the gene matches. CDR1 KGHDR and CDR2 SFDVKD come from the germline V gene. This CDR3 region has 17 residues. CDR3 amino acids: CATSDGVAGGYYNEQFF. DNA for the CDR3: TGTGCCACCAGTGATGGGGTGGCGGGGGGCTACTACAATGAGCAGTTCTTC.

This rearrangement joins TRBV19 to TRBJ1-6; 10 bases match TRBD1. V gave up 4 bases and J gave up 10 bases; unmatched junction bases: 10. Germline loops: CDR1 LNHDA, CDR2 SQIVND (reference sequence). This CDR3 region has 16 residues. The DNA of the CDR3 is TGTGCCAGTAGTAAACCCACCGGGACAGGGGCCTCACCCCTCCACTTT. Amino acid sequence: CASSKPTGTGASPLHF.